Included here is one TCR beta chain sequence, with context. Its antigen is currently unknown. This sequence may be a read error, since a much larger clone differs from it by one base. The data belong to a study of HIV-infected patients and healthy controls. Study observations and caveats: Apparent post-therapy Gini recovery among HIV-infected patients was not reproduced with size-matched repertoires. HLA types of the donors remained undetermined. MAIT alpha-chain CDR3s were frequent in healthy controls, depleted in HIV+.

The CDR3 spans 12 residues. CDR1 and CDR2 (germline): SQVTM, ANQGSEA. Around 0.5 ug RNA was reverse transcribed with alpha and beta constant-region primers. Each of the alpha and beta chains got its own library through chain-specific third strand synthesis with indices. TCRdb re-called the 5' RACE reads with MiXCR, one entry per CDR3 protein. The sample lists about 12,000 distinct CDR3 sequences, less than 6.5% occurring once. Whole blood was used without fractionation, so all unsorted peripheral T cells were included. As controls, roughly 9 uninfected healthy donors gave samples, and four gave two samples roughly 3 months apart.

The genes are TRBV29-1 and TRBJ2-3, with D hard to call. The source of this sequence is an adult in good health. Sequenced: blood. The CDR3 is CSVVRSIDTQYF. DNA of the CDR3: TGCAGCGTTGTCAGGAGCATAGATACGCAGTATTTT.